These 25 T cell receptor beta chains were sequenced from one sample in a study of radiotherapy plus CTLA-4 blockade in lung cancer. The repertoire was sequenced with immunoSEQ multiplex PCR; TCRdb's copy has only in-frame clones and lacks some. The sample has just over 60,000 clones; 70% to 80% are singletons. This material consisted of peripheral blood, taken from a patient treated with radiotherapy plus ipilimumab. The origin of the receptors is a human donor with non-small cell lung cancer who had a complete response to radiotherapy plus ipilimumab.

The chain links TRBV11-3 to TRBJ1-4; no reliable D call. The CDR3 extends over 15 amino acids. V gave up 4 bases and J gave up 0 bases, with 9 bases separating them. The germline CDR1 and CDR2 sequences are SGHNT and YENEEA. CDR3 coding DNA: TGTGCCAGCAGCTCCCGTGGGGCAACTAATGAAAAACTGTTTTTT. It specifies CASSSRGATNEKLFF. Drawing the rest from reference TRBV11-3 and TRBJ1-4, the complete variable domain is EAGVVQSPRYKIIEKKQPVAFWCNPISGHNTLYWYLQNLGQGPELLIRYENEEAVDDSQLPKDRFSAERLKGVDSTLKIQPAELGDSAVYLCASSSRGATNEKLFFGSGTQLSVL.

In its sample, this clone was seen once. V is TRBV7-2 and J is TRBJ1-3; tentatively, D is TRBD1 (5 bases). Trimming left V 5 bases short and J 10 bases short, with 15 bases between. The CDR3 loop spans 13 amino acids. Germline V gene lookup returns CDR1 SGHTA and CDR2 FQGNSA. The CDR3 DNA reads TGTGCCAGCAGCCCCTTGTCGGGGGGGACCATATATTTT. The encoded protein is CASSPLSGGTIYF.

V and J are TRBV7-9 and TRBJ2-1; D tentatively fits TRBD1 or TRBD2 (6 bases each). Germline loops: CDR1 SEHNR, CDR2 FQNEAQ (reference sequence). Trimming cost V 3 bases and J 10 bases, with 16 bases left between them. The CDR3 contains 14 residues. Here the CDR3 reads CASSFPYGGEEQFF. The CDR3 nucleotides are TGTGCCAGCAGCTTTCCATACGGGGGCGAGGAGCAGTTCTTC.

The chain couples TRBV30 to TRBJ2-7; the match to TRBD2 covers 14 bases. The CDR3 runs 18 residues. Trimming removed 0 bases from V and 3 bases from J; junction bases left unmatched: 10. Per the germline V gene, CDR1 is GTSNPN and CDR2 is SVGIG (reference sequence). The CDR3 DNA is TGTGCCTGGAGTGTGGGACTAGCGGGGGACCGCTTTGACTACGAGCAGTACTTC. Amino acid sequence: CAWSVGLAGDRFDYEQYF.

The chain joins TRBV4-3 to TRBJ2-7; 12 nucleotides match TRBD1. The germline gives CDR1 LGHNA, CDR2 YSLEER. V was pared by 0 bases and J by 4 bases, with 4 bases of the junction left unmatched. The CDR3 covers 16 residues. The CDR3 sequence: CASSQDPGQGAYEQYF. CDR3 DNA: TGCGCCAGCAGCCAAGATCCGGGACAGGGGGCTTACGAGCAGTACTTC.

This clone was observed a few times. The chain is built from TRBV7-9 and TRBJ1-3; possible D gene TRBD1, 6 bases. Trimming removed 5 bases at V and 0 bases at J, with 11 bases between. The CDR3 is 15 residues long. Germline CDR1 is SEHNR and CDR2 is FQNEAQ (reference sequence). CDR3 loop: CASSPRGSSGNTIYF. CDR3 DNA sequence: TGTGCCAGCAGCCCTAGGGGGAGCTCTGGAAACACCATATATTTT.

The chain employs TRBV18 and TRBJ2-2; 8 bases are a match to TRBD2. Germline CDR1 KGHSH, CDR2 LQKENI. This CDR3 is built from 18 residues. V was clipped by 1 base and J by 3 bases; unmatched bases: 10. The CDR3 reads CASSPQRSGRYDTGELFF. The DNA for the CDR3 is TGTGCCAGCTCACCACAGCGGAGCGGGAGATATGACACCGGGGAGCTGTTTTTT.

This clone has more than one count but fewer than ten. The gene calls are TRBV4-3 and TRBJ1-2; 7 nucleotides align to TRBD1. Germline V lookup: CDR1 LGHNA, CDR2 YSLEER. CDR3 length: 14 amino acids. J was trimmed by 2 bases and V by 2 bases; bases with no gene match: 2. Written as DNA, the CDR3 is TGCGCCAGCAGCCAATCGGGACAGAACTATGGCTACACCTTC. This gives the protein CASSQSGQNYGYTF.

The chain uses TRBV4-1 and TRBJ1-2, with TRBD1 matching over 8 bases. The CDR3 spans 14 residues. Germline CDR1 and CDR2: MGHRA and YSYEKL. The ends lost 4 bases at V and 6 bases at J; junction bases unmatched: 7. In DNA form, the CDR3 reads TGCGCCAGCAGCCTGGACAGGGATGAGAATGGCTACACCTTC. This translates into CASSLDRDENGYTF.

The chain uses TRBV4-3 and TRBJ1-5; 7 bases map to TRBD1. Looked up from germline, CDR1 is LGHNA and CDR2 is YSLEER. The CDR3 sequence is 15 residues long. The V gene end was trimmed by 1 base and the J gene end by 4 bases; junction bases not matched to a gene: 4. The CDR3 bases are TGCGCCAGCAGCCAAGTGACAGGGAGAAATCAGCCCCAGCATTTT. It codes for CASSQVTGRNQPQHF.

Only a few counts were recorded for this clone. The J gene is TRBJ1-1, the V gene TRBV9, with D possibly matching TRBD1 (5 bases). The CDR3 contains 14 residues. V was pared by 4 bases and J by 1 base, with 11 bases between. Germline CDR1 SGDLS, CDR2 YYNGEE. CDR3 sequence reads: CASSPGTQNTEAFF. The CDR3 DNA is TGTGCCAGCAGCCCCGGGACCCAGAACACTGAAGCTTTCTTT.

The chain employs TRBV11-3 and TRBJ1-2; TRBD1 matches at 12 bases. CDR1 and CDR2 (germline): SGHNT, YENEEA. Trimming cost V 3 bases and J 13 bases; bases outside gene matches: 9. This CDR3 has 14 amino acids. The CDR3 coding sequence is TGTGCCAGCAGCTTCGGGACAGGGGGCCGGGCGGCCACCTTC. Translated: CASSFGTGGRAATF.

The chain combines TRBV7-2 with TRBJ2-7; TRBD2 might be the D (6 bases). V gave up 0 bases and J gave up 3 bases, with 12 bases separating them. Germline loops: CDR1 SGHTA, CDR2 FQGNSA. This CDR3 contains 15 residues. The CDR3 sequence: CASSLAGTGVYEQYF. The CDR3 DNA reads as TGTGCCAGCAGCTTAGCCGGGACTGGCGTCTACGAGCAGTACTTC.

The rearrangement uses TRBV6-5 and TRBJ2-7; 7 bases match TRBD1. V was clipped by 6 bases and J by 6 bases; unmatched bases: 8. The CDR3 loop spans 13 amino acids. Germline V gives CDR1 MNHEY, CDR2 SVGAGI. CDR3 sequence reads: CASRIDRVGEQYF. Here the CDR3 DNA reads TGTGCCAGCAGAATCGACAGGGTGGGCGAGCAGTACTTC.

The chain recombines TRBV4-3 with TRBJ2-2, with D unclear. This CDR3 is 14 amino acids long. V was shortened by 0 bases and J by 2 bases, with 4 bases between the two germline ends. Germline-derived CDR1 and CDR2 are LGHNA and YSLEER. The CDR3 is CASSQDFNTGELFF. Here the CDR3 DNA reads TGCGCCAGCAGCCAAGACTTTAACACCGGGGAGCTGTTTTTT.

CDR3 DNA sequence: TGTGCCAGCAGCTTGGCAGGGGCAACCCAAGAGACCCAGTACTTC. Its translation is CASSLAGATQETQYF. The J gene is TRBJ2-5, the V gene TRBV7-2, with a possible D match to TRBD1 (6 bases). V dropped 3 bases and J dropped 1 base, with 12 bases sitting between them. CDR3 length: 15 residues. CDR1 and CDR2 from the germline V gene are SGHTA and FQGNSA.

V and J are TRBV7-6 and TRBJ2-2; 9 bases map to TRBD1. There are 16 residues in the CDR3. The germline CDR1 and CDR2 sequences are SGHVS and FNYEAQ. V was clipped by 4 bases and J by 1 base; unmatched bases: 4. The DNA for the CDR3 is TGTGCCAGCAGCTCAGGACAGGGGATGAACACCGGGGAGCTGTTTTTT. Encoded protein: CASSSGQGMNTGELFF. Full variable domain (missing parts from reference TRBV7-6 and TRBJ2-2): GAGVSQSPRYKVTKRGQDVALRCDPISGHVSLYWYRQALGQGPEFLTYFNYEAQQDKSGLPNDRFSAERPEGSISTLTIQRTEQRDSAMYRCASSSGQGMNTGELFFGEGSRLTVL.

The CDR3 DNA follows: TGTGCCAGCAGCTCCCAGGGCGGGAGACCAGAGACCCAGTACTTC. It translates to CASSSQGGRPETQYF. This rearrangement joins TRBV7-2 to TRBJ2-5; 7 bases agree with TRBD2. Losses at the gene ends were 4 bases for V and 4 bases for J; bases not matched to a gene: 9. The CDR3 length is 15 residues. Germline CDR1 SGHTA, CDR2 FQGNSA.

This clone was picked up one time. The chain joins TRBV11-3 to TRBJ2-1, with TRBD1 matching over 7 bases. Looked up from germline, CDR1 is SGHNT and CDR2 is YENEEA. The V and J ends lost 0 bases and 0 bases, in that order; junction bases with no gene match: 5. The CDR3 loop spans 17 amino acids. The CDR3 spells CASSLDEGTVSYNEQFF. In nucleotides, the CDR3 is TGTGCCAGCAGCTTAGATGAAGGGACAGTCTCCTACAATGAGCAGTTCTTC.

The chain recombines TRBV5-1 with TRBJ2-3; TRBD2 matches at 7 bases. Looked up from germline, CDR1 is SGHRS and CDR2 is YFSETQ. V trimming: 5 bases; J trimming: 4 bases; junction bases outside the gene matches: 13. The CDR3 contains 16 residues. The CDR3 loop reads CASRLGLGVVSDTQYF. The CDR3 DNA sequence: TGCGCCAGCAGGCTTGGACTAGGAGTTGTTTCAGATACGCAGTATTTT.

The chain combines TRBV9 with TRBJ1-2, with D maybe TRBD1 (5 bases). Deletions cut 3 bases from V and 2 bases from J, with 17 bases between. The CDR3 runs 16 residues. The germline V gene has CDR1 SGDLS and CDR2 YYNGEE. This CDR3 is CASSAPGLAGNYGYTF. CDR3 nucleotides: TGTGCCAGCAGCGCCCCCGGGCTAGCAGGGAACTATGGCTACACCTTC.

The V call is TRBV7-9, the J call TRBJ2-3; 7 bases align to TRBD1. From germline, CDR1 is SEHNR and CDR2 FQNEAQ (reference sequence). V gave up 7 bases and J gave up 0 bases; unmatched junction bases: 4. The CDR3 spans 14 residues. DNA of the CDR3: TGTGCCAGCACCGGGACAGTCAGCACAGATACGCAGTATTTT. Translated, it gives CASTGTVSTDTQYF.

The genes are TRBV6-1 and TRBJ2-2; D is uncertain. CDR1 is MNHNS, CDR2 SASEGT, per germline. CDR3 length equals 12 residues. Trimming cost V 7 bases and J 6 bases, with 9 bases left between them. CDR3 DNA sequence: TGTGCCAGCATAGTGCGTCCCGGGGAGCTGTTTTTT. This translates into CASIVRPGELFF.

This sequence joins TRBV6-5 and TRBJ1-1; D unresolved. V dropped 0 bases and J dropped 1 base, with 9 bases sitting between them. The length of the CDR3 is 15 residues. The germline V gene encodes CDR1 MNHEY and CDR2 SVGAGI. CDR3: CASSYSFDGNTEAFF. The DNA for the CDR3 is TGTGCCAGCAGTTACTCGTTTGACGGGAACACTGAAGCTTTCTTT.

The chain joins TRBV6-6 to TRBJ2-2; D might be TRBD1 (8 bases). Germline lookup yields CDR1 MNHNY and CDR2 SVGAGI (reference sequence). The CDR3 sequence is 14 residues long. The V end was cut by 5 bases, the J end by 4 bases, with 11 bases between. The CDR3 nucleotides read TGTGCCAGCAGTAACAGGGGGGGCACCGGGGAGCTGTTTTTT. Its protein is CASSNRGGTGELFF.